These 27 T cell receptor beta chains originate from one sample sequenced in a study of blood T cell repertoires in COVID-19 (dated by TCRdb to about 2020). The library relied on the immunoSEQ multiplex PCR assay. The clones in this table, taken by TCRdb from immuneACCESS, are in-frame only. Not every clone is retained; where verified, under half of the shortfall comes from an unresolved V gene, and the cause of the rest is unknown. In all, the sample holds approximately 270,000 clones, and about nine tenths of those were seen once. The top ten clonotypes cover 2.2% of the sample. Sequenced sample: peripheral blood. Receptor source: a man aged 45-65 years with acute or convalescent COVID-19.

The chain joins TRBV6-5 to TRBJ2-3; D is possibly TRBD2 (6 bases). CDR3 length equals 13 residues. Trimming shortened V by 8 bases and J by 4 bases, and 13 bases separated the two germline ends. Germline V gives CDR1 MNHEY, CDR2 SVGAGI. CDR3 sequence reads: CASGGVGADTQYF. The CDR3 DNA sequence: TGTGCCAGCGGCGGGGTTGGCGCAGATACGCAGTATTTT.

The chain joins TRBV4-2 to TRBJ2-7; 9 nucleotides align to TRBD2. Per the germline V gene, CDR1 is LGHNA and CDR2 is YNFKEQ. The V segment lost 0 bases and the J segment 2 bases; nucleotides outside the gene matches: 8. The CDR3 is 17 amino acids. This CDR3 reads CASSQDSAGGLPYEQYF. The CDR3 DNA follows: TGTGCCAGCAGCCAAGATTCCGCGGGGGGGCTCCCCTACGAGCAGTACTTC.

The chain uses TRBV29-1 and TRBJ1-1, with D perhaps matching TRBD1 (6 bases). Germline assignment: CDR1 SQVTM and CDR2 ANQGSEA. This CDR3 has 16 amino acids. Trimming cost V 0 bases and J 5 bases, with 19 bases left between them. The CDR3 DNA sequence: TGCAGCGTTGAAGATCCCCGGACAGTCCAAAAAACTGAAGCTTTCTTT. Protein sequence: CSVEDPRTVQKTEAFF.

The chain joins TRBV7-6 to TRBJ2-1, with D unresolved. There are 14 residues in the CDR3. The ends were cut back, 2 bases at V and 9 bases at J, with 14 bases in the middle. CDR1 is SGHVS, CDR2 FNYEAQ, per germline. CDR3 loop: CASSLSSVPGEQFF. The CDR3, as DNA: TGTGCCAGCAGCTTATCATCTGTACCGGGTGAGCAGTTCTTC.

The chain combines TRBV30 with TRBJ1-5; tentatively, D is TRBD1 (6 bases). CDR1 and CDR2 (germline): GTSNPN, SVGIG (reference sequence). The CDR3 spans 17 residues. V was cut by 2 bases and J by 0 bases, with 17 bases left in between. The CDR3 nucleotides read TGTGCCTGGAGTCGAACCCTGGACAGTTATAGCAATCAGCCCCAGCATTTT. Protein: CAWSRTLDSYSNQPQHF. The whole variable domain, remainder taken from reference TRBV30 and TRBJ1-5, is SQTIHQWPATLVQPVGSPLSLECTVEGTSNPNLYWYRQAAGRGLQLLFYSVGIGQISSEVPQNLSASRPQDRQFILSSKKLLLSDSGFYLCAWSRTLDSYSNQPQHFGDGTRLSIL.

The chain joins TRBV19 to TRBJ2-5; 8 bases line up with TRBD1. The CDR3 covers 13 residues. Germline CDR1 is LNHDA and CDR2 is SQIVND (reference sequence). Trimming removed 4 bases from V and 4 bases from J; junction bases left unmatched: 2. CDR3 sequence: CASSTGQGETQYF. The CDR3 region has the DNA TGTGCCAGTAGTACTGGACAGGGAGAGACCCAGTACTTC.

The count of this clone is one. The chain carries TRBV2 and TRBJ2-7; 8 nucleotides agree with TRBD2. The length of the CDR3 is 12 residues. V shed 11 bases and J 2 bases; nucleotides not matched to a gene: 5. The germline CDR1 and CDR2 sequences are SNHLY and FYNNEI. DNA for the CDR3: TGTGCCTCCCGGGGGGGCACCTACGAGCAGTACTTC. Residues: CASRGGTYEQYF.

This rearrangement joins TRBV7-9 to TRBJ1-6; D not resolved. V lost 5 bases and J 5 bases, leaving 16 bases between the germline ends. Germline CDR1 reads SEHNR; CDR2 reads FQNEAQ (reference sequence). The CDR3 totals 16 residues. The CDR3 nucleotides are TGTGCCAGCAGCCCAAGCTTGAGGAGGGATAATTCACCCCTCCACTTT. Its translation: CASSPSLRRDNSPLHF.

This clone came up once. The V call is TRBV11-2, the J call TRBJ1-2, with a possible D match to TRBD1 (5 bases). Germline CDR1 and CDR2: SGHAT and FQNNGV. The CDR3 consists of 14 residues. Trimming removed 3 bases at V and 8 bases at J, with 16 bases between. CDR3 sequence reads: CASSFRDMPGGYTF. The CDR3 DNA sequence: TGTGCCAGCAGCTTCAGGGATATGCCCGGCGGCTACACCTTC.

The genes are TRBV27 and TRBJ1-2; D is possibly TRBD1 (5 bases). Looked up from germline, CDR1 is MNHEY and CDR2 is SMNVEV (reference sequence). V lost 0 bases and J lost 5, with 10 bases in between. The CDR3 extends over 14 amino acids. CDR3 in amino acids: CASSLSGGFYGYTF. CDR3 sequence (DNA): TGTGCCAGCAGTTTATCGGGGGGGTTTTATGGCTACACCTTC.

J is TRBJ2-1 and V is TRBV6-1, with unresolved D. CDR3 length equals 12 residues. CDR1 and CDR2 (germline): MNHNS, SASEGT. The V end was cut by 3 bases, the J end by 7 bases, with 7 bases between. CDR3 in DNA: TGTGCCAGCAGTGATGCCGCGAATGAGCAGTTCTTC. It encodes CASSDAANEQFF.

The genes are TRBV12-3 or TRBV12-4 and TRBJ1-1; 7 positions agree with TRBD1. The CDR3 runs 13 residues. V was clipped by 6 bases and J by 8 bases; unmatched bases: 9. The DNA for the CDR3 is TGTGCCAGCAGACCAACGGGACAGAAAGAAGCTTTCTTT. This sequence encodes CASRPTGQKEAFF.

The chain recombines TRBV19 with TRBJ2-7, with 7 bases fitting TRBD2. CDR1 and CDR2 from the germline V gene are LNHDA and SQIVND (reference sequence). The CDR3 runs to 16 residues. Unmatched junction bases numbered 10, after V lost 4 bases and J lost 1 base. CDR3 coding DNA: TGTGCCAGTAGTACCTCCCGGGGAGGGAGGTCCTACGAGCAGTACTTC. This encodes CASSTSRGGRSYEQYF.

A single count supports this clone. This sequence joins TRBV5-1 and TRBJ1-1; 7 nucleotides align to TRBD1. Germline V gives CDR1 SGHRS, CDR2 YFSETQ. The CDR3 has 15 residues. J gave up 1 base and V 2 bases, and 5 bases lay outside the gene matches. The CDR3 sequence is CASSLGGTANTEAFF. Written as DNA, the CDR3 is TGCGCCAGCAGCTTAGGGGGGACAGCGAACACTGAAGCTTTCTTT. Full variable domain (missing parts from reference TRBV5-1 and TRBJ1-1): KAGVTQTPRYLIKTRGQQVTLSCSPISGHRSVSWYQQTPGQGLQFLFEYFSETQRNKGNFPGRFSGRQFSNSRSEMNVSTLELGDSALYLCASSLGGTANTEAFFGQGTRLTVV.

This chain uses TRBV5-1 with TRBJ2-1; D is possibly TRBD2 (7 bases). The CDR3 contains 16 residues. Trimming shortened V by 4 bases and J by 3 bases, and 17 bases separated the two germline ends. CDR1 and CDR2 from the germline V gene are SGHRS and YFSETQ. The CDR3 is CASSRGGLADYNEQFF. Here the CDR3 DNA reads TGCGCCAGCAGCCGTGGGGGGCTAGCGGACTACAATGAGCAGTTCTTC.

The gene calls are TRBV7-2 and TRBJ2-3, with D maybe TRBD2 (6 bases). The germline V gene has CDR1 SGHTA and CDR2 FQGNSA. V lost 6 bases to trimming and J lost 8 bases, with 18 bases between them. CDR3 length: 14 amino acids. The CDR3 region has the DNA TGTGCCAGCAGTGGTGGTATGGACTACCCTACGCAGTATTTT. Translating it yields CASSGGMDYPTQYF.

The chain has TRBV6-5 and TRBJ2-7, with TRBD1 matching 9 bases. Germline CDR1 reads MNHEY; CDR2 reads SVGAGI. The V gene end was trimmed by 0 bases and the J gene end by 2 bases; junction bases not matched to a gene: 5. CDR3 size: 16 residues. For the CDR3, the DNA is TGTGCCAGCAGTTACTCACCGGGACAGGGTCCCTACGAGCAGTACTTC. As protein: CASSYSPGQGPYEQYF.

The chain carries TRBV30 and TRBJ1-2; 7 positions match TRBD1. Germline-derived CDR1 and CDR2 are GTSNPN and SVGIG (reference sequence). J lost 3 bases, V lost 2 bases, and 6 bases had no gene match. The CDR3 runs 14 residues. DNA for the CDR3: TGTGCCTGGAGTCCACCCGGGACAGACTATGGCTACACCTTC. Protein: CAWSPPGTDYGYTF.

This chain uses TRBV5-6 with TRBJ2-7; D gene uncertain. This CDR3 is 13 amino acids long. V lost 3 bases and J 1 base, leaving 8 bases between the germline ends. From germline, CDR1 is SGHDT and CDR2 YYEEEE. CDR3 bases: TGTGCCAGCAGCTCCGACATTTCCTACGAGCAGTACTTC. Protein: CASSSDISYEQYF.

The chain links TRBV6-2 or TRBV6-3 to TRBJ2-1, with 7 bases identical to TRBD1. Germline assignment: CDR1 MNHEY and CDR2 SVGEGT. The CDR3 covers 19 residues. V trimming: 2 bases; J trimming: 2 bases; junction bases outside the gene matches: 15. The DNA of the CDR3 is TGTGCCAGCAGTTACGCTACAGGGGCAGGAACGAACACCTACAATGAGCAGTTCTTC. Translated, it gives CASSYATGAGTNTYNEQFF.

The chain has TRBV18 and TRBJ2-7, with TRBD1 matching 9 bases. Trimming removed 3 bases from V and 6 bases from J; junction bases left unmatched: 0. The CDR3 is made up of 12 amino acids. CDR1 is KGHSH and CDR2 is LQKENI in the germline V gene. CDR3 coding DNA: TGTGCCAGCTCACCGGACAGGGGCGAGCAGTACTTC. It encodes CASSPDRGEQYF.

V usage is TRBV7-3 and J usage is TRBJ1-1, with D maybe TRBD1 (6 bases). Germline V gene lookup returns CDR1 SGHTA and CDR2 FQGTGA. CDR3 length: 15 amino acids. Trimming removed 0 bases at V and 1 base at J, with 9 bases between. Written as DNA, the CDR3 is TGTGCCAGCAGCTTAACGACAGGACCGAACACTGAAGCTTTCTTT. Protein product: CASSLTTGPNTEAFF.

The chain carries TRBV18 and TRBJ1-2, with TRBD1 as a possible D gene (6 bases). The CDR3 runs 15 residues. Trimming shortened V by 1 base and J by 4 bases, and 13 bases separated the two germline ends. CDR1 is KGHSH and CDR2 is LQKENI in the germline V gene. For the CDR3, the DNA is TGTGCCAGCTCACCACGACAGGACTCGGGCTATGGCTACACCTTC. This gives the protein CASSPRQDSGYGYTF. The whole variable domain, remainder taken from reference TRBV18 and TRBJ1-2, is NAGVMQNPRHLVRRRGQEARLRCSPMKGHSHVYWYRQLPEEGLKFMVYLQKENIIDESGMPKERFSAEFPKEGPSILRIQQVVRGDSAAYFCASSPRQDSGYGYTFGSGTRLTVV.

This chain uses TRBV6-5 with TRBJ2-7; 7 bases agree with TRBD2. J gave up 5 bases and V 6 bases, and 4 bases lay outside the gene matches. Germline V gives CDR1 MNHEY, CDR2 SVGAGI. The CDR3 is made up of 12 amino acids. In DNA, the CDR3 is TGTGCCAGCAGCCTCAGCGGGGACGAGCAGTACTTC. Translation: CASSLSGDEQYF.

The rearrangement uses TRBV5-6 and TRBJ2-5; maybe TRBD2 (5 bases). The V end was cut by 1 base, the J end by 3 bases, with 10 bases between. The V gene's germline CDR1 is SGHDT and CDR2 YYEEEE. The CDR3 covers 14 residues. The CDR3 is CASSLNGLKETQYF. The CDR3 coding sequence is TGTGCCAGCAGCTTGAACGGACTCAAAGAGACCCAGTACTTC.

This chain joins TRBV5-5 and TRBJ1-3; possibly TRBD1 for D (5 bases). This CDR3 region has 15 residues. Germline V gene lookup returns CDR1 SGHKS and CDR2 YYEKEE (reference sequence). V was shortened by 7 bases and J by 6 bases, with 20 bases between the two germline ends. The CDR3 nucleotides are TGTGCCAGCTACTCCGGGACTCCTACGGAAAACACCATATATTTT. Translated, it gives CASYSGTPTENTIYF.

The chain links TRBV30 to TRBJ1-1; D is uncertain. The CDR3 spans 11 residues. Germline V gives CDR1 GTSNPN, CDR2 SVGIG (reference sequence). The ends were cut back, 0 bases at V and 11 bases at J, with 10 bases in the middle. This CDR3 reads CAWSVGREAFF. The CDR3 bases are TGTGCCTGGAGTGTTGGGAGGGAGGCTTTCTTT.